These 16 T cell receptor beta chains originate from one sample sequenced in a study of blood T cell repertoires in COVID-19. Clones were read by immunoSEQ multiplex PCR, and TCRdb kept only the in-frame ones, dropping some. The sample includes roughly 220,000 clones, around 84% of them seen just once. Input material: peripheral blood. The receptors were gathered from a man aged 55 to 70 with acute or convalescent COVID-19.

The chain couples TRBV19 to TRBJ1-4; possibly TRBD1 for D (6 bases). With 8 bases removed from V and 7 bases from J, the gap between germline ends came to 17 bases. Looked up from germline, CDR1 is LNHDA and CDR2 is SQIVND (reference sequence). This CDR3 contains 14 residues. This chain's CDR3 is CASRPGGGGEKLFF. The CDR3, as DNA: TGTGCCAGTCGGCCGGGGGGCGGGGGTGAAAAACTGTTTTTT.

This clone turned up a few times. This sequence joins TRBV5-6 and TRBJ2-1; D possibly corresponds to TRBD1 (5 bases). The CDR3 spans 14 residues. The germline gives CDR1 SGHDT, CDR2 YYEEEE. V lost 1 base to trimming and J lost 9 bases, with 14 bases between them. The DNA of the CDR3 is TGTGCCAGCAGCTTGACCAGGGTGGAACTTGAGCAGTTCTTC. This translates into CASSLTRVELEQFF.

The rearrangement uses TRBV5-5 and TRBJ1-3; D uncertain. The ends were cut back, 4 bases at V and 7 bases at J, with 21 bases in the middle. This CDR3 region has 16 residues. Germline V gene lookup returns CDR1 SGHKS and CDR2 YYEKEE (reference sequence). Here the CDR3 reads CASSNGRERLGNTIYF. The CDR3 DNA sequence: TGTGCCAGCAGCAACGGGAGGGAACGGTTGGGTAACACCATATATTTT. Supplemented by reference TRBV5-5 and TRBJ1-3, the full variable domain reads DAGVTQSPTHLIKTRGQQVTLRCSPISGHKSVSWYQQVLGQGPQFIFQYYEKEERGRGNFPDRFSARQFPNYSSELNVNALLLGDSALYLCASSNGRERLGNTIYFGEGSWLTVV.

CDR3 residues: CASSPTGTSSSYEQYF. CDR3 DNA: TGTGCCAGCAGCCCGACCGGGACTAGCTCGTCTTACGAGCAGTACTTC. V and J are TRBV7-3 and TRBJ2-7; 9 nucleotides line up with TRBD2. The germline gives CDR1 SGHTA, CDR2 FQGTGA. The V gene end was trimmed by 5 bases and the J gene end by 4 bases; junction bases not matched to a gene: 12. CDR3 length: 16 amino acids.

The chain employs TRBV18 and TRBJ2-2; D is possibly TRBD1 (6 bases). The CDR3 has 17 amino acids. V lost 3 bases, J lost 5 bases, and 19 bases lay in between. Germline V gene lookup returns CDR1 KGHSH and CDR2 LQKENI. CDR3: CASSPRAHGRGTGELFF. In nucleotides, the CDR3 is TGTGCCAGCTCACCCCGAGCGCACGGCAGGGGAACCGGGGAGCTGTTTTTT.

The chain uses TRBV4-3 and TRBJ2-1; TRBD2 matches 7 bases. V dropped 1 base and J dropped 5; count of bases not matched to a gene: 11. The germline gives CDR1 LGHNA, CDR2 YSLEER. This CDR3 has 17 amino acids. CDR3 loop: CASSQANLSGADNEQFF. In DNA form, the CDR3 reads TGCGCCAGCAGCCAAGCAAACCTCAGCGGGGCGGACAATGAGCAGTTCTTC.

The CDR3 sequence is CASSSGASGVEQYF. In DNA form, the CDR3 reads TGTGCCAGCAGCTCAGGGGCTAGCGGGGTCGAGCAGTACTTC. The chain has TRBV11-1 and TRBJ2-7, with 9 bases fitting TRBD2. This CDR3 has 14 residues. Germline trimming cut 4 bases from V and 6 bases from J; bases unmatched to any gene: 7. Germline V gene data show CDR1 as SGHAT and CDR2 as FQDESV (reference sequence). The full variable domain, with the rest looked up from reference TRBV11-1 and TRBJ2-7, is EAEVAQSPRYKITEKSQAVAFWCDPISGHATLYWYRQILGQGPELLVQFQDESVVDDSQLPKDRFSAERLKGVDSTLKIQPAELGDSAMYLCASSSGASGVEQYFGPGTRLTVT.

The chain combines TRBV28 with TRBJ2-7, with a possible D match to TRBD1 (6 bases). Between the trimmed V and J ends, which lost 6 bases and 3 bases, there was a span of 9 bases. The CDR3 length is 12 residues. CDR1 and CDR2 (germline): MDHEN, SYDVKM. CDR3 nucleotide sequence: TGTGCCAGCAGCCAGGACAGCTACGAGCAGTACTTC. Translated, it gives CASSQDSYEQYF.

This chain uses TRBV7-2 with TRBJ2-1; 9 bases fit TRBD2. Germline CDR1 reads SGHTA; CDR2 reads FQGNSA. The CDR3 loop spans 15 amino acids. Germline trimming cut 4 bases from V and 8 bases from J; bases unmatched to any gene: 9. The CDR3 bases are TGTGCCAGCAGCTCCCAGGGACTAGCTTGGGATGAGCAGTTCTTC. Amino acid sequence: CASSSQGLAWDEQFF.

The CDR3 DNA is TGCGCCAGCAGTGATACGCAGGCCTCTGGAAACACCATATATTTT. Amino acid sequence: CASSDTQASGNTIYF. The chain carries TRBV10-1 and TRBJ1-3; D uncertain. The CDR3 is 15 residues long. CDR1 is WNHNN and CDR2 is SYGVQD in the germline V gene (reference sequence). V was clipped by 3 bases and J by 0 bases, with 9 bases between them.

This chain connects TRBV28 to TRBJ2-2, with 9 bases lining up with TRBD1. The trim removed 4 bases at V and 9 bases at J, leaving 6 bases unmatched. This CDR3 has 14 residues. The germline V gene has CDR1 MDHEN and CDR2 SYDVKM. CDR3 DNA sequence: TGTGCCAGCAGTTCGACAGGGGGGCGTCGGGAGCTGTTTTTT. Residues: CASSSTGGRRELFF.

V and J are TRBV19 and TRBJ2-5, with TRBD2 identical over 10 bases. J was trimmed by 1 base and V by 5 bases; bases with no gene match: 4. Germline V gene sequence: CDR1 LNHDA, CDR2 SQIVND (reference sequence). The CDR3 has 15 residues. The CDR3 sequence: CASSHLAGGQETQYF. As DNA, the CDR3 is TGTGCCAGTAGTCACTTAGCGGGGGGCCAAGAGACCCAGTACTTC. Together with reference TRBV19 and TRBJ2-5, the CDR3 gives the full variable domain: DGGITQSPKYLFRKEGQNVTLSCEQNLNHDAMYWYRQDPGQGLRLIYYSQIVNDFQKGDIAEGYSVSREKKESFPLTVTSAQKNPTAFYLCASSHLAGGQETQYFGPGTRLLVL.

V gene TRBV9 combines with J gene TRBJ2-1; TRBD2 aligns across 11 bases. The CDR3 has 16 residues. The V and J ends lost 1 base and 6 bases, in that order; junction bases with no gene match: 6. Germline values: CDR1 SGDLS, CDR2 YYNGEE. CDR3 region: CASSVLGTSGSNEQFF. CDR3 DNA: TGTGCCAGCAGCGTATTAGGGACTAGCGGATCCAATGAGCAGTTCTTC.

This chain joins TRBV12-3 or TRBV12-4 and TRBJ1-2; D perhaps matches TRBD1 (5 bases). Trimming pared 5 bases from V and 4 bases from J, leaving 11 bases between. The CDR3 contains 13 residues. As DNA, the CDR3 is TGTGCCAGCAGTCCGACAGTGAGCTATGGCTACACCTTC. It specifies CASSPTVSYGYTF.

The V call is TRBV13, the J call TRBJ1-2; D is perhaps TRBD1 (6 bases). Trimming pared 2 bases from V and 0 bases from J, leaving 10 bases between. The CDR3 spans 15 residues. Germline V CDR1 and CDR2: PRHDT, FYEKMQ (reference sequence). The CDR3 region has the DNA TGTGCCAGCAGCTTAACAGGGCAAACTAACTATGGCTACACCTTC. This codes for CASSLTGQTNYGYTF.

The V gene is TRBV19, the J gene TRBJ1-2; 7 bases map to TRBD1. Germline CDR1 LNHDA, CDR2 SQIVND (reference sequence). The CDR3 extends over 12 amino acids. Unmatched junction bases numbered 6, after V lost 6 bases and J lost 8 bases. The CDR3 reads CASSGQVYGYTF. In DNA form, the CDR3 reads TGTGCCAGTAGCGGACAGGTTTACGGCTACACCTTC. Together with reference TRBV19 and TRBJ1-2, the CDR3 gives the full variable domain: DGGITQSPKYLFRKEGQNVTLSCEQNLNHDAMYWYRQDPGQGLRLIYYSQIVNDFQKGDIAEGYSVSREKKESFPLTVTSAQKNPTAFYLCASSGQVYGYTFGSGTRLTVV.